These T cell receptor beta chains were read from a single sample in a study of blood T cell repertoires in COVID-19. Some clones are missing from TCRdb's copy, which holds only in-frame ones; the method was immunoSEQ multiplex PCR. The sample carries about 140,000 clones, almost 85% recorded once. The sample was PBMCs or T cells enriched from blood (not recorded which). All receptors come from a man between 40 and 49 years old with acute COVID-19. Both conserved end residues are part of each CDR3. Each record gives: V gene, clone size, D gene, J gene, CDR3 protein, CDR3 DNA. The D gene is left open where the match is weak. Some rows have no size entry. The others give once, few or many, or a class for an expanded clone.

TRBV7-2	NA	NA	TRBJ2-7	CASSLDRGDRPYEQYF	TGTGCCAGCAGCTTAGACCGAGGAGACAGGCCCTACGAGCAGTACTTC
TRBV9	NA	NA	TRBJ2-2	CASSVAVVANTGELFF	TGTGCCAGCAGCGTAGCTGTTGTAGCGAACACCGGGGAGCTGTTTTTT
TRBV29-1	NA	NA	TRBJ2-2	CSVGQSGELFF	TGCAGCGTTGGCCAGTCCGGGGAGCTGTTTTTT
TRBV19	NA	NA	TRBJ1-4	CASGNEKLFF	TGTGCCAGCGGTAATGAAAAACTGTTTTTT
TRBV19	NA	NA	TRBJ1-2	CASSIRQTTYGYTF	TGTGCCAGTAGTATACGGCAGACTACCTATGGCTACACCTTC
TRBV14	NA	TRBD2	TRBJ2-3	CASSPWTSARTDTQYF	TGTGCCAGCAGCCCCTGGACTAGCGCACGCACAGATACGCAGTATTTT
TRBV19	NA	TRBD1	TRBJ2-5	CASSAQGQETQYF	TGTGCCAGTTCCGCACAGGGGCAAGAGACCCAGTACTTC
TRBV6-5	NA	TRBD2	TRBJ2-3	CASRPLAGTDTQYF	TGTGCCAGCCGTCCGCTAGCGGGCACAGATACGCAGTATTTT
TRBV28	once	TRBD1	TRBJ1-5	CASSSRKSTGGGPDQPQHF	TGTGCCAGCAGTTCTAGAAAGTCGACAGGGGGCGGCCCCGATCAGCCCCAGCATTTT
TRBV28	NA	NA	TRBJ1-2	CASSLRGYGYTF	TGTGCCAGCAGTCTGCGCGGATATGGCTACACCTTC
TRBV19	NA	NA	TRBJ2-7	CASSITWAQGKHEQYF	TGTGCCAGTAGTATTACGTGGGCACAGGGTAAACACGAGCAGTACTTC
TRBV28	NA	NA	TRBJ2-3	CASSLRDSTDTQYF	TGTGCCAGCAGTTTACGGGACTCCACAGATACGCAGTATTTT
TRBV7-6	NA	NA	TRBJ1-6	CASSSSGVDNSPLHF	TGTGCCAGCAGCTCATCAGGGGTTGATAATTCACCCCTCCACTTT
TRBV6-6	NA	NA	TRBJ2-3	CASSYGLADTQYF	TGTGCCAGCAGTTACGGGCTTGCAGATACGCAGTATTTT
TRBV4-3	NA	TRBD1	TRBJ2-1	CASSQDWTGAYNEQFF	TGCGCCAGCAGCCAAGATTGGACAGGGGCCTACAATGAGCAGTTCTTC
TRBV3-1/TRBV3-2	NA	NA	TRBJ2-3	CASSQRAASVDTQYF	TGTGCCAGCAGCCAAAGGGCGGCTAGCGTCGATACGCAGTATTTT
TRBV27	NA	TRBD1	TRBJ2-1	CASSLEGTGSYNEQFF	TGTGCCAGCAGTTTAGAAGGGACAGGGTCCTACAATGAGCAGTTCTTC
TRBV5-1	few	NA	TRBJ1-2	CASSLEGRGDDGYTF	TGCGCCAGCAGCTTGGAGGGCAGGGGCGACGACGGCTACACCTTC
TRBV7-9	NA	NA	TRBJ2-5	CASSAGTAQETQYF	TGTGCCAGCAGCGCGGGGACAGCCCAAGAGACCCAGTACTTC
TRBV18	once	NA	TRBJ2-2	CASSIRLQDTGELFF	TGTGCCAGCTCAATCCGGTTGCAAGATACGGGGGAGCTGTTTTTT
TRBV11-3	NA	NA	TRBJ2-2	CASSRRAGEFTGELFF	TGTGCCAGCAGTCGTCGGGCAGGGGAATTCACCGGGGAGCTGTTTTTT
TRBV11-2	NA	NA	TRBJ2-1	CASSQRGNPYNEQFF	TGTGCCAGCAGCCAAAGGGGGAACCCGTACAATGAGCAGTTCTTC
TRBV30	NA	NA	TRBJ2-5	CAWMRGQETQYF	TGTGCCTGGATGCGCGGCCAAGAGACCCAGTACTTC
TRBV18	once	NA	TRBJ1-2	CASSPPAGAPGYTF	TGTGCCAGCTCACCCCCTGCGGGGGCGCCTGGCTACACCTTC
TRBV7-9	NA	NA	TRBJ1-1	CASKRRGGEVTEAFF	TGTGCCAGCAAACGCCGTGGGGGGGAGGTGACTGAAGCTTTCTTT
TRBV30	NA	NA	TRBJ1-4	CAWSVGGDTSNEKLFF	TGTGCCTGGAGTGTAGGGGGGGACACTTCTAATGAAAAACTGTTTTTT
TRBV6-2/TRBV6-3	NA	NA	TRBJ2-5	CASSHTDYQETQYF	TGTGCCAGCAGTCATACAGATTACCAAGAGACCCAGTACTTC
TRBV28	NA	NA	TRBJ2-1	CASLSGLAKEQFF	TGTGCCAGCCTCAGTGGGCTAGCGAAAGAGCAGTTCTTC
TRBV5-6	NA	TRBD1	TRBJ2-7	CASSLFDRESPEQYF	TGTGCCAGCAGCTTGTTTGACAGGGAATCACCCGAGCAGTACTTC
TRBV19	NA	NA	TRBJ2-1	CASSSPGGSSYNEQFF	TGTGCCAGTAGTAGTCCCGGGGGAAGCTCCTACAATGAGCAGTTCTTC
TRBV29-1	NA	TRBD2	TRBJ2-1	CSVVPGREGYNEQFF	TGCAGCGTTGTTCCGGGCAGGGAGGGCTACAATGAGCAGTTCTTC
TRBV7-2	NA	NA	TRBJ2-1	CASTMGLRGEQFF	TGTGCCAGCACCATGGGACTCCGGGGTGAGCAGTTCTTC
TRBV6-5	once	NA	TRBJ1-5	CASSYDRPSNQPQHF	TGTGCCAGCAGTTACGACAGGCCGAGCAATCAGCCCCAGCATTTT
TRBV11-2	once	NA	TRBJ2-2	CASSLIATNTGELFF	TGTGCCAGCAGCTTAATAGCCACGAACACCGGGGAGCTGTTTTTT
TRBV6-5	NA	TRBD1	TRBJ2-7	CASRDRLSEQYF	TGTGCCAGCAGGGACAGGTTGAGTGAGCAGTACTTC
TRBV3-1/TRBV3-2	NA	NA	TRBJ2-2	CVSSQEGRGKVTGELFF	TGTGTCAGCAGCCAAGAAGGCAGGGGAAAGGTCACCGGGGAGCTGTTTTTT
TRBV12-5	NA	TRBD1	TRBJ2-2	CASARLQGPNTGELFF	TGTGCTAGCGCACGACTACAGGGGCCGAACACCGGGGAGCTGTTTTTT
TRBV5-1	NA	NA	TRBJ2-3	CASSSGGDTDTQYF	TGCGCCAGCAGCTCTGGCGGGGATACGGATACGCAGTATTTT
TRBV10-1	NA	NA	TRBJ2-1	CASSEGSGAGEQFF	TGCGCCAGCAGTGAGGGTTCAGGCGCCGGTGAGCAGTTCTTC
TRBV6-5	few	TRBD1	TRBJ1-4	CASSPIRGRFQLFF	TGTGCCAGCAGTCCGATTAGGGGGCGATTTCAACTGTTTTTT
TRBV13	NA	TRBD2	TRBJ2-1	CASSPGLAGGLYNEQFF	TGTGCCAGCAGCCCGGGACTAGCGGGAGGCCTCTACAATGAGCAGTTCTTC
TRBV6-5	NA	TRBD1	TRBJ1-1	CASSYWQGAGRAFF	TGTGCCAGCAGTTATTGGCAGGGGGCGGGTCGAGCTTTCTTT
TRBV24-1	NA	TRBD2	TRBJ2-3	CATSVTSGGPDTQYF	TGTGCCACCAGTGTGACTAGCGGGGGACCAGATACGCAGTATTTT
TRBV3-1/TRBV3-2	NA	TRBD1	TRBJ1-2	CASSQRQGAGYGYTF	TGTGCCAGCAGCCAAAGACAGGGGGCTGGCTATGGCTACACCTTC
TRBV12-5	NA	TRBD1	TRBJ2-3	CASGLGTGKRETDTQYF	TGTGCTAGTGGTTTAGGGACAGGGAAGAGAGAAACAGATACGCAGTATTTT
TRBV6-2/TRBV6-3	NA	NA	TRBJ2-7	CASSYSKTRGSYEQYF	TGTGCCAGCAGTTACTCGAAGACCCGCGGGTCCTACGAGCAGTACTTC
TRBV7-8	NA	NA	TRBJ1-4	CASSLVQGAEKLFF	TGTGCCAGCAGCTTGGTCCAGGGCGCAGAAAAACTGTTTTTT
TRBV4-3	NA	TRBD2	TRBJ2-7	CASSPRSPLTSGRAVSYEQYF	TGCGCCAGCAGCCCCAGAAGCCCTCTGACTAGCGGGAGGGCCGTCTCCTACGAGCAGTACTTC
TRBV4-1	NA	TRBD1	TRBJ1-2	CASSQQMRTGGYGYTF	TGCGCCAGCAGCCAACAAATGCGGACAGGGGGGTATGGCTACACCTTC
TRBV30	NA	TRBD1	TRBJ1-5	CAWSAIDRGNQPQHF	TGTGCCTGGAGTGCAATCGACAGGGGCAATCAGCCCCAGCATTTT
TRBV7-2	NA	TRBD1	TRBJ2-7	CASSGGGQGLIEQYF	TGTGCCAGCAGCGGGGGGGGACAGGGTCTTATTGAGCAGTACTTC
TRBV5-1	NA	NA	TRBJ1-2	CASSFQGNYGYTF	TGCGCCAGCAGCTTCCAGGGGAACTATGGCTACACCTTC
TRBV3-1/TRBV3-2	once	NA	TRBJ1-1	CASSDGLETEAFF	TGTGCCAGCAGCGATGGGTTGGAGACTGAAGCTTTCTTT
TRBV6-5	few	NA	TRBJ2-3	CASSLAGVDTQYF	TGTGCCAGCAGTCTAGCTGGGGTAGATACGCAGTATTTT
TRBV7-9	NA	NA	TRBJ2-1	CASKGLAPNEQFF	TGTGCCAGCAAAGGCTTAGCGCCAAATGAGCAGTTCTTC
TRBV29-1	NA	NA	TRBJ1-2	CSVELRGLVKITF	TGCAGCGTTGAATTAAGGGGTCTGGTAAAAATCACCTTC
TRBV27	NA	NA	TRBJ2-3	CASSLEGHRSTDTQYF	TGTGCCAGCAGTCTCGAGGGACATCGGAGCACAGATACGCAGTATTTT
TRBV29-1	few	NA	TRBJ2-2	CSVTIRDHQGGYTGELFF	TGCAGCGTGACCATTCGGGACCACCAGGGGGGATACACCGGGGAGCTGTTTTTT
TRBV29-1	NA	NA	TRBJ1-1	CSVEGFGLNTEAFF	TGCAGCGTTGAAGGGTTTGGCCTGAACACTGAAGCTTTCTTT
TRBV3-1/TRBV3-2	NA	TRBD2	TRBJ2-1	CASTPKTGRENDEQFF	TGTGCCAGCACTCCTAAGACGGGGCGGGAGAACGATGAGCAGTTCTTC